Below are 26 T cell receptor beta chains sequenced from a single sample in a study of blood T cell repertoires in acute mononucleosis. Produced via immunoSEQ multiplex PCR; TCRdb's table is partial and in-frame only. The repertoire includes 6,500 to 7,500 clones, about 25% of them detected once, and 28% sits in the top ten. Time point denoted: acute infectious mononucleosis, at clinical presentation within 2 weeks of symptom onset (visit 1). The input for sequencing was EBV YVL epitope tetramer+ CD8+ T cells sorted from PBMCs, taken during acute infectious mononucleosis. Subset reported: CD8 T cells binding a tetramer with EBV BRLF1 109-117 peptide (YVL-BR). The receptors derive from a woman aged 18 to 35 with infectious mononucleosis caused by EBV.

In regard to this clone: A read error is likely here: a far larger clone is one base away. Other nucleotide sequences in the sample specify the same CDR3. The chain recombines TRBV29-1 with TRBJ2-1; D is uncertain. The V gene's germline CDR1 is SQVTM and CDR2 ANQGSEA. There are 13 residues in the CDR3. The chain's CDR3 is CSVGQALYSEQFF. In nucleotides, the CDR3 is TGCAGCGTTGGGCAGGCCCTTTACAGTGAGCAGTTCTTC.

This chain joins TRBV27 and TRBJ2-5, with D possibly matching TRBD1 (5 bases). Trimming removed 2 bases from V and 4 bases from J, with 5 bases in between. This CDR3 region has 12 residues. Germline loops: CDR1 MNHEY, CDR2 SMNVEV (reference sequence). The chain's CDR3 is CASSLQGETQYF. The CDR3 DNA reads as TGTGCCAGCAGTTTACAGGGAGAGACCCAGTACTTC.

This clone was seen ten or more times. Germline and junction disagree at one end, which may indicate a read error. The sample holds other DNA sequences that translate to the same CDR3. The V gene is TRBV11-2, the J gene TRBJ2-5, with TRBD2 matching 11 bases. The CDR3 contains 15 residues. In germline, CDR1 is SGHAT, CDR2 FQNNGV. CDR3 in amino acids: CASSLLAGEQETQYF. The CDR3 DNA reads TGCGCCAGCAGCCTACTAGCGGGGGAACAAGAGACCCAGTACTTC.

Comments on this clone: This likely stems from a read error, as it lies one base from a far larger clone. V is TRBV7-3 and J is TRBJ2-7; unclear D gene. This CDR3 has 12 residues. Trimming stripped 8 bases from V and 6 bases from J, with 14 bases between. Germline CDR1 and CDR2: SGHTA and FQGTGA. This CDR3 is CASLSLASEQYF. The CDR3 DNA follows: TGTGCCAGCCTTTCCTTGGCCAGCGAGCAGTACTTC.

The table lists this clone with a few counts. The chain has TRBV6-6 and TRBJ2-7; 10 bases line up with TRBD2. CDR3 length equals 14 residues. Germline V gives CDR1 MNHNY, CDR2 SVGAGI (reference sequence). Trimming removed 4 bases from V and 5 bases from J; junction bases left unmatched: 5. The CDR3 nucleotides are TGTGCCAGCAGTTTAGCGGGAGGAGGAAACGAGCAGTACTTC. It translates to CASSLAGGGNEQYF.

This clone was picked up a small number of times. The J gene is TRBJ2-3, the V gene TRBV7-9; 14 bases align to TRBD2. The CDR3 runs to 15 residues. CDR1 is SEHNR and CDR2 is FQNEAQ in the germline V gene (reference sequence). With V trimmed by 8 bases and J by 5 bases, 6 bases remained unmatched. The CDR3 spells CASSGTSGSGDTQYF. CDR3 DNA sequence: TGTGCCAGCTCCGGGACTAGCGGGAGTGGAGATACGCAGTATTTT.

V is TRBV5-5 and J is TRBJ2-2; D might be TRBD2 (6 bases). The CDR3 runs 15 residues. Germline-derived CDR1 and CDR2 are SGHKS and YYEKEE (reference sequence). Trimming left V 2 bases short and J 6 bases short, with 14 bases between. CDR3 DNA sequence: TGTGCCAGCAGCTTAACGTACGGAGGGGCCGGGGAGCTGTTTTTT. Its protein is CASSLTYGGAGELFF. Supplemented by reference TRBV5-5 and TRBJ2-2, the full variable domain reads DAGVTQSPTHLIKTRGQQVTLRCSPISGHKSVSWYQQVLGQGPQFIFQYYEKEERGRGNFPDRFSARQFPNYSSELNVNALLLGDSALYLCASSLTYGGAGELFFGEGSRLTVL.

This clone was found a few times. This sequence joins TRBV27 and TRBJ2-7; 11 bases fit TRBD2. Trimming removed 6 bases from V and 5 bases from J; junction bases left unmatched: 12. Germline CDR1 is MNHEY and CDR2 is SMNVEV (reference sequence). The CDR3 consists of 16 residues. CDR3 sequence: CASSTHSGRAVHEQYF. CDR3 bases: TGTGCCAGCAGCACCCATAGCGGGAGGGCCGTCCACGAGCAGTACTTC.

This clone has a count of ten or more. The genes are TRBV10-2 and TRBJ1-6, with unresolved D. Per germline, CDR1 WSHSY and CDR2 SAAADI. Trimming removed 2 bases from V and 10 bases from J, with 18 bases in between. The CDR3 is 16 residues long. CDR3 sequence (DNA): TGCGCCAGCAGTGAGAACGCCGGCGGAATAGGGTCACCCCTCCACTTT. It specifies CASSENAGGIGSPLHF.

In its sample, this clone was seen a few times. The chain couples TRBV6-6 to TRBJ2-7, with D tentatively TRBD2 (5 bases). The CDR3 extends over 12 amino acids. The germline CDR1 and CDR2 sequences are MNHNY and SVGAGI (reference sequence). V shed 4 bases and J shed 6 bases, with 10 bases lying between them. The CDR3 sequence is CASSFLSGEQYF. In DNA, the CDR3 is TGTGCCAGCAGTTTCCTGAGCGGCGAGCAGTACTTC.

The chain uses TRBV5-6 and TRBJ2-7; D is undetermined. The CDR3 is made up of 13 amino acids. Trimming stripped 6 bases from V and 0 bases from J, with 10 bases between. Germline V lookup: CDR1 SGHDT, CDR2 YYEEEE. The CDR3 DNA follows: TGTGCCAGCAAGTTTCCGAGCTCCTACGAGCAGTACTTC. It specifies CASKFPSSYEQYF.

This clone appeared a few times. The gene calls are TRBV11-2 and TRBJ2-1; D gene uncertain. V shed 6 bases and J shed 7 bases, with 10 bases lying between them. The CDR3 length is 12 residues. The germline V gene encodes CDR1 SGHAT and CDR2 FQNNGV. CDR3 loop: CASSEQANEQFF. CDR3 DNA: TGTGCCAGCAGTGAACAAGCGAATGAGCAGTTCTTC. The whole variable domain, filled in from reference TRBV11-2 and TRBJ2-1, reads EAGVAQSPRYKIIEKRQSVAFWCNPISGHATLYWYQQILGQGPKLLIQFQNNGVVDDSQLPKDRFSAERLKGVDSTLKIQPAKLEDSAVYLCASSEQANEQFFGPGTRLTVL.

Worth noting for this clone: A far larger clone is one nucleotide away, so this likely arose from a read error. The V gene is TRBV4-1, the J gene TRBJ2-7; D may match TRBD1 or TRBD2 (5 bases each). This CDR3 is built from 16 residues. Deletions cut 4 bases from V and 2 bases from J, with 18 bases between. Germline loops: CDR1 MGHRA, CDR2 YSYEKL. CDR3 loop: CASSPTLQGVAYEQYF. The CDR3 DNA reads as TGCGCCAGCAGCCCAACATTGCAGGGAGTCGCCTACGAGCAGTACTTC.

Only a few counts were recorded for this clone. The junction departs from germline at one end; a sequencing error may be responsible. J is TRBJ2-7 and V is TRBV28; D perhaps matches TRBD1 (6 bases). Germline assignment: CDR1 MDHEN and CDR2 SYDVKM. CDR3 length equals 12 residues. This chain's CDR3 is CACSMDSYKQYF. In DNA, the CDR3 is TGTGCCTGCAGCATGGACAGCTACAAGCAGTACTTC. Full variable domain (remainder filled in from reference TRBV28 and TRBJ2-7): DVKVTQSSRYLVKRTGEKVFLECVQDMDHENMFWYRQDPGLGLRLIYFSYDVKMKEKGDIPEGYSVSREKKERFSLILESASTNQTSMYLCACSMDSYKQYFGPGTRLTVT.

This clone was counted ten times or more. The chain recombines TRBV28 with TRBJ2-1; D is unresolved. The CDR3 spans 11 residues. The V end was cut by 5 bases, the J end by 4 bases, with 3 bases between. The germline CDR1 and CDR2 sequences are MDHEN and SYDVKM. For the CDR3, the DNA is TGTGCCAGCAGTAATTACAATGAGCAGTTCTTC. Translation gives CASSNYNEQFF. Combining the CDR3 with reference TRBV28 and TRBJ2-1 gives the whole variable domain DVKVTQSSRYLVKRTGEKVFLECVQDMDHENMFWYRQDPGLGLRLIYFSYDVKMKEKGDIPEGYSVSREKKERFSLILESASTNQTSMYLCASSNYNEQFFGPGTRLTVL.

This clone has a handful of counts. The chain combines TRBV5-6 with TRBJ2-1; D remains unclear. The ends were cut back, 0 bases at V and 2 bases at J, with 15 bases in the middle. Germline lookup yields CDR1 SGHDT and CDR2 YYEEEE. The CDR3 totals 17 residues. CDR3 nucleotides: TGTGCCAGCAGCTTGGCCCTCCCGGAAAGCCCCTACAATGAGCAGTTCTTC. The encoded protein is CASSLALPESPYNEQFF.

This clone was detected only once. This sequence is one base from a far larger clone and is likely a read error. The gene calls are TRBV5-6 and TRBJ2-3; TRBD2 aligns across 15 bases. The CDR3 runs 15 residues. The germline CDR1 and CDR2 sequences are SGHDT and YYEEEE. The V gene end was trimmed by 6 bases and the J gene end by 5 bases; junction bases not matched to a gene: 4. In DNA, the CDR3 is TGTGCCAGCACCGGGACTAGCGGGGGGAAAGATACGCAGTATTTT. Encoded protein: CASTGTSGGKDTQYF. The full variable domain, in which reference TRBV5-6 and TRBJ2-3 provide the parts outside the CDR3, is DAGVTQSPTHLIKTRGQQVTLRCSPKSGHDTVSWYQQALGQGPQFIFQYYEEEERQRGNFPDRFSGHQFPNYSSELNVNALLLGDSALYLCASTGTSGGKDTQYFGPGTRLTVL.

This clone was detected many times. The likely explanation is a read error, given a far larger clone one base away. Other DNA variants within this sample encode the same CDR3. The chain employs TRBV10-3 and TRBJ2-7; D gene uncertain. This CDR3 has 13 amino acids. Germline V gives CDR1 ENHRY, CDR2 SYGVKD. The CDR3 DNA is TGTGCCAGCAGTTGGACGGCCTCCTACGAGCAGTACTTC. Amino acids: CASSWTASYEQYF.

There are a few counts of this clone. V gene TRBV4-2 combines with J gene TRBJ2-1; 8 bases agree with TRBD1. Germline CDR1 LGHNA, CDR2 YNFKEQ. Losses at the gene ends were 4 bases for V and 6 bases for J; bases not matched to a gene: 8. There are 15 residues in the CDR3. CDR3 loop: CASSPDPTGVNEQFF. Here the CDR3 DNA reads TGTGCCAGCAGCCCCGACCCGACAGGGGTCAATGAGCAGTTCTTC.

This clone occurred a few times. One base separates it from a far larger clone, so it is likely a read error. This specimen includes other DNA sequences encoding the same CDR3. V usage is TRBV6-5 and J usage is TRBJ1-2; D call uncertain. CDR1 is MNHEY, CDR2 SVGAGI, per germline. Trimming pared 5 bases from V and 7 bases from J, leaving 17 bases between. This CDR3 has 14 amino acids. Here the CDR3 DNA reads TGTGCCAGCAGTCCGCCCCTAATTGAGACTGGCTACACCTTC. Amino acid sequence: CASSPPLIETGYTF.

V usage is TRBV25-1 and J usage is TRBJ2-1, with 12 bases lining up with TRBD2. CDR1 MGHDK and CDR2 SYGVNS come from the germline V gene. This CDR3 has 16 residues. After removal of 6 bases from V and 6 bases from J, the junction contained 9 bases not matched to a gene. The CDR3 nucleotides are TGTGCCAGCAGCTTTGGACTAGCGGGACCCCTCAATGAGCAGTTCTTC. Protein sequence: CASSFGLAGPLNEQFF.

The chain couples TRBV5-6 to TRBJ2-5; 10 bases line up with TRBD2. This CDR3 contains 16 residues. Germline CDR1 reads SGHDT; CDR2 reads YYEEEE. Trimming took 1 base from V and 4 from J; bases not matched to a gene: 7. CDR3 sequence reads: CASSLSLAGAGETQYF. CDR3 nucleotide sequence: TGTGCCAGCAGCTTGAGTCTAGCGGGAGCTGGAGAGACCCAGTACTTC.

This rearrangement joins TRBV11-3 to TRBJ2-5, with 9 bases that match TRBD2. Looked up from germline, CDR1 is SGHNT and CDR2 is YENEEA. V lost 2 bases and J lost 1; bases outside the gene matches: 2. This CDR3 is built from 15 residues. This CDR3 reads CASSLLAGSQETQYF. CDR3 nucleotide sequence: TGTGCCAGCAGCTTACTAGCGGGGAGCCAAGAGACCCAGTACTTC.

This clone has only a few counts. V is TRBV6-5 and J is TRBJ2-1; D perhaps matches TRBD1 (6 bases). The CDR3 length is 15 residues. V was pared by 4 bases and J by 3 bases, with 13 bases between. Germline CDR1 and CDR2: MNHEY and SVGAGI. The CDR3 here is CASSLLRTDYNEQFF. The CDR3 coding sequence is TGTGCCAGCAGTTTACTTCGGACAGACTACAATGAGCAGTTCTTC.

The CDR3 DNA sequence: TGTGCCAGCAGCCTGATCCTGCTCTCTGGAAACACCATATATTTT. Its translation is CASSLILLSGNTIYF. The chain joins TRBV7-9 to TRBJ1-3; no clear D gene. The V gene lost 5 bases and the J gene lost 0 bases, with 11 bases spanning the gap. The CDR3 extends over 15 amino acids. Germline V gives CDR1 SEHNR, CDR2 FQNEAQ (reference sequence).

This clone was counted a few times. The CDR3 DNA sequence: TGTGCCAGCACCTTTATTGGGACAGGGAATTACGAGCAGTACTTC. This gives the protein CASTFIGTGNYEQYF. This rearrangement joins TRBV11-2 to TRBJ2-7; 9 bases are a match to TRBD1. There are 15 residues in the CDR3. Unmatched junction bases numbered 11, after V lost 7 bases and J lost 4 bases. CDR1 SGHAT and CDR2 FQNNGV come from the germline V gene.